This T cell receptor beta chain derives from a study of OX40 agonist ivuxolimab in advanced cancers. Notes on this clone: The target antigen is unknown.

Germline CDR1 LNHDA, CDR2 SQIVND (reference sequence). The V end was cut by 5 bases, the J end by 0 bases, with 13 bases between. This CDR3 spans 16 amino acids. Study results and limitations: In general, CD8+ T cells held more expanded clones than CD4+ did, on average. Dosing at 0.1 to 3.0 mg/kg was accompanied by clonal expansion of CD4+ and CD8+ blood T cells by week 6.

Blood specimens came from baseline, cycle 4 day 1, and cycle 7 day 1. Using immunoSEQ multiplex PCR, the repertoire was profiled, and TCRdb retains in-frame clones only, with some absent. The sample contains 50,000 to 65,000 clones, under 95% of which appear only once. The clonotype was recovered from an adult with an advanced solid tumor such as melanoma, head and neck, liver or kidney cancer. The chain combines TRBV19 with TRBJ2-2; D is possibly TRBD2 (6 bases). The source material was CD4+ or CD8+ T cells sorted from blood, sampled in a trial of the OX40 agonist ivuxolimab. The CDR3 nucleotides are TGTGCCAGTAGTTTCGGGAGCGGACCGAACACCGGGGAGCTGTTTTTT. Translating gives CASSFGSGPNTGELFF.